These 10 T cell receptor beta chains came from one sample sequenced in a study of spatial heterogeneity in lung cancer. TCRdb reprocessed the 5' RACE reads with MiXCR, giving one entry per CDR3 protein. This sample has 60,000 or so distinct CDR3 sequences, with approximately 6% found just once. Noted time point: sample taken at primary tumor resection. The sample in question was PBMCs, obtained at surgery. The receptors here all came from a female donor with early-stage non-small cell lung cancer.

The rearrangement joins TRBV7-2 to TRBJ1-6, with unresolved D. The CDR3 consists of 16 residues. V lost 2 bases and J 2 bases, leaving 10 bases between the germline ends. The germline gives CDR1 SGHTA, CDR2 FQGNSA. In DNA form, the CDR3 reads TGTGCCAGCAGCTTACAGACTGGCGCCTATAATTCACCCCTCCACTTT. Residues: CASSLQTGAYNSPLHF. Full variable domain (missing parts from reference TRBV7-2 and TRBJ1-6): GAGVSQSPSNKVTEKGKDVELRCDPISGHTALYWYRQSLGQGLEFLIYFQGNSAPDKSGLPSDRFSAERTGGSVSTLTIQRTQQEDSAVYLCASSLQTGAYNSPLHFGNGTRLTVT.

This clonotype was observed a few times. The CDR3 nucleotides are TGTGCCAGCAGCCTTAGCGGGGGCGCGGACATTCAGTACTTC. Translating it yields CASSLSGGADIQYF. The rearrangement joins TRBV9 to TRBJ2-4, with 9 bases identical to TRBD2. Germline-derived CDR1 and CDR2 are SGDLS and YYNGEE. The CDR3 loop spans 14 amino acids. The V and J ends lost 4 bases and 8 bases, in that order; junction bases with no gene match: 7.

In its sample, this clonotype was seen many times. The chain couples TRBV7-8 to TRBJ1-4, with D uncertain. Germline CDR1 reads SGHVS; CDR2 reads FQNEAQ. CDR3 length: 12 residues. The germline V and J ends were trimmed by 6 bases and 3 bases, with 5 bases remaining between them. CDR3 in amino acids: CASRGSNEKLFF. In DNA form, the CDR3 reads TGTGCCAGCAGGGGATCTAATGAAAAACTGTTTTTT.

The table lists this clonotype with many counts. The chain is built from TRBV3-1 and TRBJ2-2; 10 bases map to TRBD2. CDR3 length equals 14 residues. The germline V gene has CDR1 LGHDT and CDR2 YNNKEL (reference sequence). V dropped 4 bases and J dropped 6; count of bases not matched to a gene: 2. The CDR3 DNA sequence: TGTGCCAGCAGCCGGAGCGGGAGGGCCGGGGAGCTGTTTTTT. The encoded protein is CASSRSGRAGELFF.

This clonotype was observed at least ten times. This sequence joins TRBV29-1 and TRBJ1-3, with D possibly TRBD1 on 6 matching bases. This CDR3 spans 13 amino acids. V was clipped by 7 bases and J by 0 bases, with 10 bases between them. Germline loops: CDR1 SQVTM, CDR2 ANQGSEA. The CDR3 reads CSASGVSGNTIYF. The DNA of the CDR3 is TGCAGCGCCTCAGGGGTCTCTGGAAACACCATATATTTT.

Only a few counts were recorded for this clonotype. The chain joins TRBV5-1 to TRBJ2-5, with D uncertain. Trimming stripped 5 bases from V and 1 base from J, with 15 bases between. The CDR3 runs 15 residues. Germline V gene sequence: CDR1 SGHRS, CDR2 YFSETQ. For the CDR3, the DNA is TGCGCCAGCAGGATCGGTGTACAGCCCCAAGAGACCCAGTACTTC. Translation gives CASRIGVQPQETQYF.

This clonotype was detected ten times or more. J is TRBJ1-6 and V is TRBV20-1; the match to TRBD1 covers 7 bases. Germline V gene lookup returns CDR1 DFQATT and CDR2 SNEGSKA (reference sequence). V shed 6 bases, J shed 6 bases, and the junction held 11 bases outside the gene matches. The CDR3 has 15 amino acids. In nucleotides, the CDR3 is TGCAGTGCCAGACCCAACGGACAGGCTAATTCACCCCTCCACTTT. Protein: CSARPNGQANSPLHF.

Only a few counts were recorded for this clonotype. CDR3 nucleotide sequence: TGTGCCAGTAATGGACGGCCGGAAAGCAATCAGCCCCAGCATTTT. This translates into CASNGRPESNQPQHF. The chain uses TRBV19 and TRBJ1-5, with D unclear. V shed 7 bases and J shed 1 base, with 14 bases lying between them. The CDR3 spans 15 residues. Germline V gene sequence: CDR1 LNHDA, CDR2 SQIVND (reference sequence).

This clonotype was seen repeatedly, ten times or more. The V call is TRBV7-6, the J call TRBJ2-1, with TRBD1 matching 11 bases. This CDR3 has 20 residues. Germline assignment: CDR1 SGHVS and CDR2 FNYEAQ. V was clipped by 4 bases and J by 7 bases; unmatched bases: 21. CDR3 in DNA: TGTGCCAGCAGCTCACCGTTGGGTTTATCCGCCGGGACAGGGGGGAATGAGCAGTTCTTC. Residues: CASSSPLGLSAGTGGNEQFF.

The chain combines TRBV28 with TRBJ2-1; 11 bases agree with TRBD2. Germline CDR1 reads MDHEN; CDR2 reads SYDVKM. V lost 7 bases and J lost 7; bases outside the gene matches: 9. The CDR3 has 15 residues. CDR3 sequence: CASNASGRPKNEQFF. CDR3 bases: TGTGCCAGCAACGCTAGCGGGAGGCCGAAGAATGAGCAGTTCTTC. The full variable domain, with the rest looked up from reference TRBV28 and TRBJ2-1, is DVKVTQSSRYLVKRTGEKVFLECVQDMDHENMFWYRQDPGLGLRLIYFSYDVKMKEKGDIPEGYSVSREKKERFSLILESASTNQTSMYLCASNASGRPKNEQFFGPGTRLTVL.